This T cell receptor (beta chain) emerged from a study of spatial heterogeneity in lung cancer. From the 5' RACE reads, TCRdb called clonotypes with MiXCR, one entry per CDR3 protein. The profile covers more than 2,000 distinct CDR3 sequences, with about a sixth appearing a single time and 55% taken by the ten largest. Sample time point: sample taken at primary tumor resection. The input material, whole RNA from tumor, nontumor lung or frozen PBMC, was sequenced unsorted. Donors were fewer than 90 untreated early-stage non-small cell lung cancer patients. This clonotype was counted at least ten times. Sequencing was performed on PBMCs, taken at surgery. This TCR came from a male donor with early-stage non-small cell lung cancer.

As DNA, the CDR3 is TGTGCCAGCAGCATCCAATCCCGCACCGGGGAGCTGTTTTTT. Translation: CASSIQSRTGELFF. The chain carries TRBV11-3 and TRBJ2-2; D gene ambiguous. With 5 bases removed from V and 4 bases from J, the gap between germline ends came to 11 bases. Germline lookup yields CDR1 SGHNT and CDR2 YENEEA. The CDR3 is made up of 14 amino acids.